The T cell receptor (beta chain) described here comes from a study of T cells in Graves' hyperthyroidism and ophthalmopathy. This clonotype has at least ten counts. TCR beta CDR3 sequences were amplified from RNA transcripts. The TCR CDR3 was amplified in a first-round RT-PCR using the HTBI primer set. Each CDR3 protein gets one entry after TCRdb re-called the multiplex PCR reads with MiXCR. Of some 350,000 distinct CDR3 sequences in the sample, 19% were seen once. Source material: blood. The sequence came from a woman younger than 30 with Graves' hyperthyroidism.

CDR3 nucleotides: TGTGCCAGCAGCTTAGGGGTGTCCCCCTTATACGAGCAGTACTTC. It encodes CASSLGVSPLYEQYF. This chain joins TRBV7-9 and TRBJ2-7; D is unresolved. Trimming left V 1 base short and J 4 bases short, with 14 bases between. The CDR3 length is 15 residues. Germline V gene lookup returns CDR1 SEHNR and CDR2 FQNEAQ (reference sequence). The variable domain in full, with the rest retrieved from reference TRBV7-9 and TRBJ2-7, is DTGVSQNPRHKITKRGQNVTFRCDPISEHNRLYWYRQTLGQGPEFLTYFQNEAQLEKSRLLSDRFSAERPKGSFSTLEIQRTEQGDSAMYLCASSLGVSPLYEQYFGPGTRLTVT.